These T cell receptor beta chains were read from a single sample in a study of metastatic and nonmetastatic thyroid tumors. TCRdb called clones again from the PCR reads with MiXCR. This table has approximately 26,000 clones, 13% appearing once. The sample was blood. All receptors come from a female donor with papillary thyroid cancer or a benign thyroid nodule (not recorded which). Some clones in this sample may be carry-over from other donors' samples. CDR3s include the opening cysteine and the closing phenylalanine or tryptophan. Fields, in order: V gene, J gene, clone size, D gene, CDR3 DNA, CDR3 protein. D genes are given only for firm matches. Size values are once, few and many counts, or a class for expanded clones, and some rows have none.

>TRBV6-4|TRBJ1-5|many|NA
TGTGCCAGCAGTTTACATAGCAATCAGCCCCAGCATTTT
CASSLHSNQPQHF
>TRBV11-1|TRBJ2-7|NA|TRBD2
TGTGCCAGCAGCCTCAGGGCTAGCGGACATAATGGGGAGCAGTACTTC
CASSLRASGHNGEQYF
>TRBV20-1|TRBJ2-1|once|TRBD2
TGCAGTGCTAGGACCACGGGACTAGCGGTACCAAATGAACAGTTCTTC
CSARTTGLAVPNEQFF
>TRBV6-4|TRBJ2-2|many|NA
TGTGCCAGCAGCGGACAGCACAACACCGGGGAGCTGTTTTTT
CASSGQHNTGELFF
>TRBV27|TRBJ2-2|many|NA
TGTGCCAGCAGTTTTTTTGGCGGGAAGGCCGGGGAGCTGTTTTTT
CASSFFGGKAGELFF
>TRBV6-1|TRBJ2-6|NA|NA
TGTGCCAGCAGTGAATCTGAGAGCTCTGTGGCCAACGTCCTGACTTTC
CASSESESSVANVLTF
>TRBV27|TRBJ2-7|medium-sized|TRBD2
TGTGCCAGCAGTGTAGGACTAGCGGGAGGGCCAAGGACCTACGAGCAGTACTTC
CASSVGLAGGPRTYEQYF
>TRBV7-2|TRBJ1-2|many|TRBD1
TGTGCCAGCAGCTTAGGACAGGGGGGATATGGCTACACCTTC
CASSLGQGGYGYTF
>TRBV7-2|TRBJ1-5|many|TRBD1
TGTGCCAGCAGCCGAGAAGGGACAGGGAATCAGCCCCAGCATTTT
CASSREGTGNQPQHF
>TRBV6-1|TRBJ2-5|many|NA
TGTGCCAGCAGTGATTCTAACATGGACAGTACGTTTAGAGAGACCCAGTACTTC
CASSDSNMDSTFRETQYF
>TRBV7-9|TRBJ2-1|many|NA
TGTGCCAGCAGCCCACTGGGGGCTGAGCAGTTCTTC
CASSPLGAEQFF
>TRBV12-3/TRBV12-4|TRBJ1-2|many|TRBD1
TGTGCCAGCAGTTCATATCTCGGGGACAGGGGGCACTATGGCTACACCTTC
CASSSYLGDRGHYGYTF
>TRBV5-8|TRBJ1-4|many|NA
TGTGCCAGCAGCTCGGGACGCGTCACAACTAATGAAAAACTGTTTTTT
CASSSGRVTTNEKLFF
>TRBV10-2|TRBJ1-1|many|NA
TGCGCCAGCGCAGCACAGGGAGGTACTGAAGCTTTCTTT
CASAAQGGTEAFF
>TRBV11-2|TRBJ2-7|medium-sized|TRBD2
TGTGCCAGCAGCTTAGGGACTAGTTCGAACGAGCAGTACTTC
CASSLGTSSNEQYF
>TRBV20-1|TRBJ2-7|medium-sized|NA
TGCAGTGCTAGGCCCCTAGTGTCCTACGAGCAGTACTTC
CSARPLVSYEQYF
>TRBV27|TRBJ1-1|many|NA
TGTGCCAGCAGGTCCCCGGGGAACACTGAAGCTTTCTTT
CASRSPGNTEAFF
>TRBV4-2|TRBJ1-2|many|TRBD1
TGTGCCAGCAGCCAAGGGGACAGCTATGGCTACACCTTC
CASSQGDSYGYTF
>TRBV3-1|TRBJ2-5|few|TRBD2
TGTGCCAGCATGGTAGCGGGAGACCAAGAGACCCAGTACTTC
CASMVAGDQETQYF
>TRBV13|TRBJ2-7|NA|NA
TGTGCCAGTAGCCACTGGGGCGCCGGCGAACTAGCAGAGGGGCACGAGCAGTACTTC
CASSHWGAGELAEGHEQYF
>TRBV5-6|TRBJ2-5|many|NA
TGTGCCAGCAGCTTGGAGGCTGAATCGTACCAAGAGACCCAGTACTTC
CASSLEAESYQETQYF
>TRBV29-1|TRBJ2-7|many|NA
TGCAGCACTGAGGGGCGAGGCGAGCAGTACTTC
CSTEGRGEQYF
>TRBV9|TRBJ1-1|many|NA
TGTGCCAGCAGCGTAGCTGCGGGGACTGAAGCTTTCTTT
CASSVAAGTEAFF
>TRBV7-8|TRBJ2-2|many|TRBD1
TGTGCCAGCAGCTTAGGGACAGGGAACACCGGGGAGCTGTTTTTT
CASSLGTGNTGELFF
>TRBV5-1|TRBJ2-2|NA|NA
TGCGCCAGCAGCTTGTCTACAGGATCGCGAGGGGAGCTGTTTTTT
CASSLSTGSRGELFF
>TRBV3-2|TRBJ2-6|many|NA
TGTGCCAGCAGCCATTGGGACAGGCTCCCCTCTGGGGCCAACGTCCTGACTTTC
CASSHWDRLPSGANVLTF
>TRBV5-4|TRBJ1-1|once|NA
TGTGCCAGCAGCTTGATGGGGGCCGTGGCTTTCTTC
CASSLMGAVAFF
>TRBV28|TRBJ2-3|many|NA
TGTGCCAGCAGTCCCCCCGGGGTTAGCACAGATACGCAGTATTTT
CASSPPGVSTDTQYF
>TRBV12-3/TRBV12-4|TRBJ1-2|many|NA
TGTGCCAGCAGCCCTGACAGGCTTTGGGGCTACACCTTC
CASSPDRLWGYTF
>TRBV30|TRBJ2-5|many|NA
TGTGCCTGGAGTAGGGGGGAGGGAGGTGAGACCCAGTACTTC
CAWSRGEGGETQYF